The clone carrying this T cell receptor (beta chain) was counted a few times. Its antigen is currently unknown. This sample was taken from a study of beta chain features in type 1 diabetes. Study details: Researchers looked at about 110 million sorted cells across all samples.

General observations from the study: When cDNA is sequenced, cells with high TCR expression could be over-represented. Patients with type 1 diabetes showed fewer VDJ junction insertions and more deletions.

The authors reverse transcribed all of the isolated RNA, so sequencing captured expressed TCRB transcripts. The protocol was immunoSEQ multiplex PCR, while the TCRdb copy is restricted to in-frame clones and leaves out a portion. The repertoire consists of 300,000 to 450,000 clones, with roughly 12% occurring once and the leading ten covering less than 0.02%. The germline gives CDR1 LGHNA, CDR2 YNFKEQ. Trimming pared 3 bases from V and 2 bases from J, leaving 13 bases between. The CDR3 has 15 amino acids. The sequence was obtained from a man younger than 35 in good health. The V and J genes are TRBV4-2 and TRBJ1-2; D perhaps matches TRBD1 (6 bases). Material for sequencing was naive CD4+ T cells from blood. The DNA of the CDR3 is TGTGCCAGCAGCCAGCAACAGGGTGCGAACTATGGCTACACCTTC. It codes for CASSQQQGANYGYTF.